This TCR beta chain was documented in a study of PD-L1 blockade in urothelial cancer (dated by TCRdb to 2016 to 2017). About the investigation overall: Every patient began therapy in about 2014 and was given atezolizumab 1,200 mg intravenously every 3 weeks. About 85% of the 29 patients were males with bladder-origin urothelial cancer, and 18 of 29 reported a prior smoking history. Patients had an ECOG performance status of 0 or 1 and had received between 0 and 3 prior chemotherapy regimens. Blood samples were analyzed at two time points: 3 weeks after treatment start (second dose) and 6 weeks after treatment start. Blood samples gave a median of about 140,000 T cells and 82,636 unique TCRs, with a median clonality of 0.080. The study was an exploratory multi-omic analysis of somatic, immune and clinical correlates of response to PD-L1 blockade with atezolizumab in urothelial cancer. Pretreatment tumor samples and matched peripheral blood, collected serially before and after atezolizumab treatment, underwent TCR sequencing. Durable clinical benefit meant progression-free survival longer than 6 months, and TCR features were also tested against progression-free and overall survival. In the same patients, pretreatment tumors underwent whole exome sequencing and RNA sequencing in addition to TCR sequencing. Durable clinical benefit was achieved by nine patients but not by the remaining 20. Pretreatment blood TCR-seq was available for nearly 30 patients, at least one posttreatment blood collection was obtained for 25 or so patients, and tumor TCR-seq was available for 25 or so patients. Findings and caveats that apply to the study as a whole: Improved progression-free and overall survival was found to be associated with pretreatment peripheral blood TCR clonality below the median. Patients with durable benefit showed greater expansion of tumor-associated TCR clones in peripheral blood 3 weeks after starting treatment (n = 22, p = 0.022). Small sample size (n ≈ 27) and many exploratory analyses mean the results are intended to be hypothesis-generating.

The cohort included 29 patients with locally advanced or metastatic urothelial carcinoma who were treated at Memorial Sloan Kettering on a trial protocol. Peripheral blood mononuclear cells were collected pretreatment and during treatment, with between 1 and 8 total time points obtained per patient. The Qiagen DNeasy Blood extraction kit was used to purify genomic DNA from total PBMCs and tumor samples. PBMCs were collected pretreatment and during treatment and were isolated and stored as previously described. To estimate absolute template abundance from read counts, synthetic TCR analog templates were spiked into each PCR. Using the immunoSEQ assay, TCRbeta CDR3 regions were amplified from genomic DNA with bias-controlled V and J gene primers. Sequencing of rearranged TCRbeta segments was performed at approximately 20X coverage. The original pipeline was this. Clustering was used to correct sequencing errors, and CDR3s were annotated against IMGT to assign V, D and J genes. Downstream analyses used only productive TCRbeta rearrangements, leaving out any out-of-frame or stop-codon sequences. Clonality was calculated as one minus the Shannon entropy normalized by the log of the number of unique productive sequences. Fisher's exact test with Benjamini-Hochberg correction, at a threshold of adjusted p below 0.01, was used to find clones that differed between time points or between blood and tumor. TCRdb holds this immuneACCESS table with in-frame rearrangements only. Some clones are missing; in checked studies, unresolved V genes explain under half, and the rest has no known cause. Clone size and V and J calls were adopted from that table, with D and trimming inferred from the DNA. This sample lists 100,000 or so clones; roughly nine tenths were detected once. The ten biggest clones cover approximately 0.88% of the sample.

V is shortened by 3 bases, J by 4 bases, and the region joining them spans 9 bases. Its CDR3 holds 13 amino acids, cysteine through phenylalanine. Only the CDR3 portion is preserved as DNA: 39 bases, with reading frame beginning at the first base. CDR1 and CDR2 are read off the germline V gene as SGHTA and FQGNSA. Concerning this clone itself: It lacks a known antigen. Qualities for individual bases were not recorded, and no much larger clone is one base off.

The chain couples TRBV7-2 to TRBJ1-1, with no D gene named confidently. This clonotype was obtained from a woman aged 80 or older with urothelial cancer. This specimen consisted of PBMCs, obtained around atezolizumab (anti-PD-L1) treatment. The DNA sequence is given as TGTGCCAGCAGCTTCTTCCCGGGCACTGAAGCTTTCTTT. The translation is CASSFFPGTEAFF.